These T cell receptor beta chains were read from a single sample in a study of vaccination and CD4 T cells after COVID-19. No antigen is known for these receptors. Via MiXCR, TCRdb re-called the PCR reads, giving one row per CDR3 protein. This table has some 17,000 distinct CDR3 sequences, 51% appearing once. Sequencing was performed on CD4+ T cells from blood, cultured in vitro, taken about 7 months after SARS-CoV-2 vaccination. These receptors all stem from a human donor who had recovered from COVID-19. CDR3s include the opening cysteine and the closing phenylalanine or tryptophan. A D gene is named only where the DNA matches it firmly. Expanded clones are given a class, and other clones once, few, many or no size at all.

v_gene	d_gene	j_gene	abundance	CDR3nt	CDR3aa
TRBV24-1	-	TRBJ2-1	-	TGTGCCACCAGTGATTTCGGGAGATCCTACAATGAGCAGTTCTTC	CATSDFGRSYNEQFF
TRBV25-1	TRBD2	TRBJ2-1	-	TGTGCCAGCACCCCGACTAGCGGGAGGGCTACCCACAATGAGCAGTTCTTC	CASTPTSGRATHNEQFF
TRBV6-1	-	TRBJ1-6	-	TGTGCCAGCAGTGAAGCGGCAGCTAGCTCCTATAATTCACCCCTCCACTTT	CASSEAAASSYNSPLHF
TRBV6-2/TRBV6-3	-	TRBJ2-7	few	TGTGCCAGCAGTTACAGGGGTAGCGAGCAGTACTTC	CASSYRGSEQYF
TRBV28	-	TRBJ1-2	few	TGTGCCAGCAGTTTATTCGGCAGGAGTTATGGCTACACCTTC	CASSLFGRSYGYTF
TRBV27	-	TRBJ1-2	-	TGTGCCAGCAGGCCCGCGGCTCTCCTGGGAGGCTACACCTTC	CASRPAALLGGYTF
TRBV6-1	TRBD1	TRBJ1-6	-	TGTGCCGGCAGTGAACGTACAGGGGTAGATTTCTATAATTCACCCCTCCACTTT	CAGSERTGVDFYNSPLHF
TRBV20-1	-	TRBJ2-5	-	TGCAGTGCTATGTCGCCGCGTGGGCAAGAGACCCAGTACTTC	CSAMSPRGQETQYF
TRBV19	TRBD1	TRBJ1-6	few	TGTGCCAGTAGTGCACGACAGGGTCACCTTATTAATTCACCCCTCCACTTT	CASSARQGHLINSPLHF
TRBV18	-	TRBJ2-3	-	TGTGCCAGCTCTGAAGGGGATACGCAGTATTTT	CASSEGDTQYF